This T cell receptor (beta chain) was sequenced during a study of shared clonotypes between healthy human individuals. Study observations and caveats: Clonotype sharing across donors was expected to vary with sequencing depth. Non-shared clonotypes showed lower generation probabilities than clonotypes common to all four donors. Sampling used blood alone; tissue repertoires probably differ.

A note on this clone: Its antigen is unknown. This sample includes further DNA sequences coding for the same CDR3.

The germline V gene has CDR1 MDHEN and CDR2 SYDVKM. The CDR3 contains 11 residues. Between the trimmed V and J ends, which lost 1 base and 5 bases, there was a span of 0 bases. Sequencing was performed with immunoSEQ multiplex PCR; in TCRdb, only in-frame clones are kept and a portion is missing. In the table there are nearly 1,000,000 clones, around 80% of which are singletons. The chain links TRBV28 to TRBJ2-1, with D uncertain. Sequenced sample: memory CD4+ T cells sorted from blood. Subset here: CD45RA-negative fraction. The sequence came from a man aged 18 to 29 in good health. The chain's CDR3 is CASSLYNEQFF. CDR3 nucleotides: TGTGCCAGCAGTTTATACAATGAGCAGTTCTTC.